Listed below are T cell receptor beta chains from one sample, sequenced in a study of monozygotic twins with inflammatory bowel disease. TCRdb re-called the 5' RACE reads and gives one entry per CDR3 protein, without DNA. The sample spans about 300,000 distinct CDR3 sequences; the ten largest clones claim 5.6%. Sequenced material: blood. These receptors were obtained from a human donor with ulcerative colitis or Crohn's disease, or a healthy co-twin of an affected twin (not recorded which). The CDR3 runs from the conserved cysteine through the conserved F or W.

J gene	V gene	CDR3 protein
TRBJ1-5	TRBV6-2/TRBV6-3	CASSWWEGSNQPQHF
TRBJ2-7	TRBV15	CATSREINLGALGEQYF
TRBJ2-3	TRBV19	CASSPAKRELDTQYF
TRBJ2-5	TRBV3-1	CASSQSGSQETQYF
TRBJ2-5	TRBV6-5	CASSYRGARHQETQYF
TRBJ2-1	TRBV20-1	CSVPNLGNEQFF
TRBJ2-6	TRBV7-8	CASSLLRERGANVLTF
TRBJ2-5	TRBV29-1	CSVEGLAGYETQYF
TRBJ2-3	TRBV5-6	CASSWGQWITDTQYF
TRBJ1-3	TRBV10-3	CATRSLGNTIYF
TRBJ2-7	TRBV3-1	CASSQAVARGTVLWAQYF
TRBJ2-2	TRBV7-2	CASSRDGGAFTGELFF
TRBJ1-5	TRBV15	CATSRDFVITEGGHQPQHF
TRBJ2-1	TRBV5-1	CASSLGINNEQFF
TRBJ2-2	TRBV7-2	CASSLAPRGVDTGELFF
TRBJ2-1	TRBV28	CASRPTGSGGLNEQFF
TRBJ2-1	TRBV7-2	CASSRLAGGKNEQFF
TRBJ2-1	TRBV12-3/TRBV12-4	CASSYTSVEQFF
TRBJ1-5	TRBV7-8	CASSLVRSGDRLLNQPQHF
TRBJ2-7	TRBV28	CASSTPPGHVPYEQYF
TRBJ2-7	TRBV3-1	CASRRGGHEQYF
TRBJ2-7	TRBV11-3	CASSSGPGREQYF
TRBJ2-2	TRBV9	CASSVDSGGANTGELFF